Listed below are T cell receptor beta chains from one sample, sequenced in a study of blood T cell repertoires in COVID-19. Some clones are missing from TCRdb's copy, which holds only in-frame ones; the method was immunoSEQ multiplex PCR. The sample consists of some 170,000 clones, about three quarters of them appearing once. Sequencing input: peripheral blood. These TCRs come from a woman aged 45-60 years with active or convalescent COVID-19. Both conserved end residues are part of each CDR3. The D gene is left open where the match is weak. Rows give clone size only sometimes, using once, few, many, or a class for an expanded clone.

abundance: NA
d_gene: NA
j_gene: TRBJ2-7
v_gene: TRBV15
CDR3aa: CATSRLLQDSEQYF
CDR3nt: TGTGCCACCAGCAGATTACTCCAGGATTCCGAGCAGTACTTC

abundance: NA
d_gene: NA
j_gene: TRBJ2-5
v_gene: TRBV18
CDR3aa: CASSPKTSPRETQYF
CDR3nt: TGTGCCAGCTCACCGAAGACTTCTCCAAGGGAGACCCAGTACTTC

abundance: NA
d_gene: NA
j_gene: TRBJ1-2
v_gene: TRBV12-3/TRBV12-4
CDR3aa: CASSSSGAYGYTF
CDR3nt: TGTGCCAGCAGTTCCTCAGGGGCCTATGGCTACACCTTC

abundance: NA
d_gene: NA
j_gene: TRBJ1-5
v_gene: TRBV6-1
CDR3aa: CASSDGRGSNQPQHF
CDR3nt: TGTGCCAGCAGTGATGGCCGGGGTAGCAATCAGCCCCAGCATTTT

abundance: few
d_gene: NA
j_gene: TRBJ2-4
v_gene: TRBV19
CDR3aa: CASSIGQGNGAKNIQYF
CDR3nt: TGTGCCAGTAGTATAGGTCAGGGGAACGGAGCCAAAAACATTCAGTACTTC

abundance: NA
d_gene: NA
j_gene: TRBJ1-4
v_gene: TRBV28
CDR3aa: CASSFSATNEKLFF
CDR3nt: TGTGCCAGCAGTTTCAGTGCAACTAATGAAAAACTGTTTTTT

abundance: NA
d_gene: NA
j_gene: TRBJ1-2
v_gene: TRBV6-5
CDR3aa: CASSSLGQGYGYTF
CDR3nt: TGTGCCAGCAGTAGCCTCGGGCAGGGCTATGGCTACACCTTC

abundance: few
d_gene: TRBD1
j_gene: TRBJ1-6
v_gene: TRBV5-6
CDR3aa: CASSFGDSPYNSPLHF
CDR3nt: TGTGCCAGCAGCTTTGGGGACAGTCCCTATAATTCACCCCTCCACTTT

abundance: NA
d_gene: TRBD1
j_gene: TRBJ2-7
v_gene: TRBV18
CDR3aa: CASSPSRDREGYF
CDR3nt: TGTGCCAGCTCACCCTCCCGGGACAGGGAGGGGTACTTC

abundance: NA
d_gene: NA
j_gene: TRBJ2-3
v_gene: TRBV29-1
CDR3aa: CSANRVQATDTQYF
CDR3nt: TGCAGCGCAAACAGGGTCCAAGCGACAGATACGCAGTATTTT

abundance: NA
d_gene: NA
j_gene: TRBJ1-1
v_gene: TRBV5-1
CDR3aa: CASSKTGLNTEAFF
CDR3nt: TGCGCCAGCAGCAAAACAGGGTTGAACACTGAAGCTTTCTTT

abundance: NA
d_gene: NA
j_gene: TRBJ1-2
v_gene: TRBV7-3
CDR3aa: CASSLGGHSVGYTF
CDR3nt: TGTGCCAGCAGCTTAGGGGGACATTCAGTTGGCTACACCTTC

abundance: NA
d_gene: TRBD1
j_gene: TRBJ2-3
v_gene: TRBV2
CDR3aa: CASSVQTGGGDTQYF
CDR3nt: TGTGCCAGCAGTGTTCAGACAGGGGGCGGGGATACGCAGTATTTT

abundance: many
d_gene: TRBD2
j_gene: TRBJ2-5
v_gene: TRBV3-1/TRBV3-2
CDR3aa: CASSQAGDETQYF
CDR3nt: TGTGCCAGCAGCCAGGCGGGAGACGAGACCCAGTACTTC

abundance: few
d_gene: TRBD1
j_gene: TRBJ2-5
v_gene: TRBV7-9
CDR3aa: CASSSTGRQETQYF
CDR3nt: TGTGCCAGCAGCTCGACAGGGCGGCAAGAGACCCAGTACTTC

abundance: NA
d_gene: NA
j_gene: TRBJ2-7
v_gene: TRBV30
CDR3aa: CAGKSRTGGKPLTYEQYF
CDR3nt: TGTGCCGGTAAATCAAGGACAGGCGGGAAGCCCTTAACCTACGAGCAGTACTTC

abundance: few
d_gene: TRBD1
j_gene: TRBJ1-2
v_gene: TRBV5-1
CDR3aa: CASRGERGHF
CDR3nt: TGCGCCAGCAGAGGGGAGAGGGGGCACTTC

abundance: NA
d_gene: NA
j_gene: TRBJ1-1
v_gene: TRBV28
CDR3aa: CASRGPGGHTEAFF
CDR3nt: TGTGCCAGCCGAGGACCCGGGGGGCACACTGAAGCTTTCTTT

abundance: NA
d_gene: TRBD1
j_gene: TRBJ2-7
v_gene: TRBV30
CDR3aa: CAWTTGGSYEQYF
CDR3nt: TGTGCCTGGACGACAGGGGGTAGCTACGAGCAGTACTTC

abundance: NA
d_gene: TRBD1
j_gene: TRBJ1-2
v_gene: TRBV6-5
CDR3aa: CASRRDRGTIYGYTF
CDR3nt: TGTGCCAGCAGAAGGGACAGGGGGACGATCTATGGCTACACCTTC

abundance: once
d_gene: TRBD1
j_gene: TRBJ2-7
v_gene: TRBV9
CDR3aa: CASSTRGTGGYEQYF
CDR3nt: TGTGCCAGCAGCACCCGTGGGACAGGAGGCTACGAGCAGTACTTC

abundance: NA
d_gene: TRBD2
j_gene: TRBJ2-2
v_gene: TRBV3-1/TRBV3-2
CDR3aa: CASSQLAGPGNTGELFF
CDR3nt: TGTGCCAGCAGCCAACTAGCGGGTCCGGGGAACACCGGGGAGCTGTTTTTT

abundance: NA
d_gene: TRBD1
j_gene: TRBJ2-2
v_gene: TRBV7-2
CDR3aa: CASSLTQGAAGELFF
CDR3nt: TGTGCCAGCAGCTTAACCCAGGGGGCTGCCGGGGAGCTGTTTTTT

abundance: NA
d_gene: NA
j_gene: TRBJ2-7
v_gene: TRBV5-6
CDR3aa: CASSSAGGSAYF
CDR3nt: TGTGCCAGCAGCTCGGCTGGGGGCAGTGCCTACTTC

abundance: NA
d_gene: NA
j_gene: TRBJ2-7
v_gene: TRBV7-2
CDR3aa: CASSSAVPSYEQYF
CDR3nt: TGTGCCAGCAGCTCGGCGGTCCCCTCCTACGAGCAGTACTTC

abundance: NA
d_gene: NA
j_gene: TRBJ1-1
v_gene: TRBV5-1
CDR3aa: CASSPPGNTEAFF
CDR3nt: TGCGCCAGCAGCCCACCAGGGAACACTGAAGCTTTCTTT

abundance: NA
d_gene: TRBD2
j_gene: TRBJ2-1
v_gene: TRBV7-9
CDR3aa: CASSPRGGFNEQFF
CDR3nt: TGTGCCAGCAGCCCTCGGGGGGGGTTCAATGAGCAGTTCTTC

abundance: NA
d_gene: NA
j_gene: TRBJ1-5
v_gene: TRBV6-2/TRBV6-3
CDR3aa: CASSYSGADGNQPQHF
CDR3nt: TGTGCCAGCAGTTACTCGGGGGCTGACGGCAATCAGCCCCAGCATTTT

abundance: NA
d_gene: NA
j_gene: TRBJ1-2
v_gene: TRBV4-3
CDR3aa: CASSQDQNYGYTF
CDR3nt: TGCGCCAGCAGCCAAGATCAAAACTATGGCTACACCTTC

abundance: NA
d_gene: TRBD1
j_gene: TRBJ2-5
v_gene: TRBV18
CDR3aa: CASSPRRQGETQYF
CDR3nt: TGTGCCAGCTCACCCCGCCGACAGGGTGAGACCCAGTACTTC

abundance: NA
d_gene: NA
j_gene: TRBJ2-2
v_gene: TRBV21-1
CDR3aa: CASSNIRGPGELFF
CDR3nt: TGTGCCAGCAGCAACATACGAGGGCCCGGGGAGCTGTTTTTT

abundance: NA
d_gene: TRBD1
j_gene: TRBJ2-7
v_gene: TRBV19
CDR3aa: CASSIKGQVARREQYF
CDR3nt: TGTGCCAGTAGTATAAAGGGACAGGTGGCGCGTCGCGAGCAGTACTTC

abundance: many
d_gene: TRBD1
j_gene: TRBJ2-7
v_gene: TRBV4-3
CDR3aa: CASSQDRGSIYEQYF
CDR3nt: TGCGCCAGCAGCCAAGACAGGGGGAGTATCTACGAGCAGTACTTC

abundance: NA
d_gene: NA
j_gene: TRBJ2-2
v_gene: TRBV6-5
CDR3aa: CASSYGASNTGELFF
CDR3nt: TGTGCCAGCAGTTACGGGGCGTCGAACACCGGGGAGCTGTTTTTT

abundance: NA
d_gene: NA
j_gene: TRBJ1-2
v_gene: TRBV28
CDR3aa: CASSYPLDYGYTF
CDR3nt: TGTGCCAGCAGTTATCCCCTAGACTATGGCTACACCTTC

abundance: once
d_gene: TRBD1
j_gene: TRBJ1-5
v_gene: TRBV6-1
CDR3aa: CASSEGSGGYNQPQHF
CDR3nt: TGTGCCAGCAGTGAAGGTTCAGGGGGCTACAATCAGCCCCAGCATTTT

abundance: NA
d_gene: NA
j_gene: TRBJ1-1
v_gene: TRBV5-1
CDR3aa: CASSLGIGGNTEAFF
CDR3nt: TGCGCCAGCAGCTTGGGAATAGGGGGGAACACTGAAGCTTTCTTT

abundance: NA
d_gene: TRBD1
j_gene: TRBJ1-2
v_gene: TRBV2
CDR3aa: CASSFFPQGSYGYTF
CDR3nt: TGTGCCAGCAGTTTTTTCCCACAGGGGAGCTATGGCTACACCTTC

abundance: few
d_gene: TRBD1
j_gene: TRBJ2-7
v_gene: TRBV29-1
CDR3aa: CSVERGQGAGEQYF
CDR3nt: TGCAGCGTTGAGAGGGGACAGGGGGCGGGTGAGCAGTACTTC

abundance: NA
d_gene: TRBD1
j_gene: TRBJ1-1
v_gene: TRBV4-3
CDR3aa: CASSQGTGAEAFF
CDR3nt: TGCGCCAGCAGCCAGGGGACAGGCGCTGAAGCTTTCTTT

abundance: NA
d_gene: NA
j_gene: TRBJ1-1
v_gene: TRBV7-9
CDR3aa: CASCSSDKFTEAFF
CDR3nt: TGTGCCAGCTGCTCAAGTGACAAATTCACTGAAGCTTTCTTT

abundance: NA
d_gene: TRBD1
j_gene: TRBJ1-2
v_gene: TRBV5-4
CDR3aa: CASSLGGRSYGYTF
CDR3nt: TGTGCCAGCAGCTTAGGGGGCAGATCTTATGGCTACACCTTC

abundance: NA
d_gene: TRBD2
j_gene: TRBJ2-3
v_gene: TRBV5-1
CDR3aa: CASSLGLAGEGTDTQYF
CDR3nt: TGCGCCAGCAGCTTGGGACTAGCGGGAGAGGGTACAGATACGCAGTATTTT

abundance: NA
d_gene: TRBD2
j_gene: TRBJ2-3
v_gene: TRBV30
CDR3aa: CAWTGLAGGDTQYF
CDR3nt: TGTGCCTGGACCGGGCTAGCGGGGGGAGATACGCAGTATTTT

abundance: few
d_gene: NA
j_gene: TRBJ2-7
v_gene: TRBV19
CDR3aa: CASSMAGGSYEQYF
CDR3nt: TGTGCCAGTAGTATGGCAGGGGGGTCCTACGAGCAGTACTTC

abundance: many
d_gene: TRBD2
j_gene: TRBJ2-1
v_gene: TRBV9
CDR3aa: CASSATSGSANEQFF
CDR3nt: TGTGCCAGCAGCGCTACTAGCGGGAGTGCTAATGAGCAGTTCTTC

abundance: few
d_gene: NA
j_gene: TRBJ2-7
v_gene: TRBV21-1
CDR3aa: CASSKPRAASSYEQYF
CDR3nt: TGTGCCAGCAGCAAACCCAGGGCGGCCTCCTCCTACGAGCAGTACTTC

abundance: NA
d_gene: TRBD1
j_gene: TRBJ1-5
v_gene: TRBV9
CDR3aa: CASSVGTGDQPQHF
CDR3nt: TGTGCCAGCAGCGTAGGGACAGGGGATCAGCCCCAGCATTTT

abundance: NA
d_gene: TRBD1
j_gene: TRBJ1-1
v_gene: TRBV2
CDR3aa: CASSLRTGKVDEAFF
CDR3nt: TGTGCCAGCAGCCTTCGGACAGGGAAGGTGGATGAAGCTTTCTTT

abundance: NA
d_gene: TRBD1
j_gene: TRBJ1-6
v_gene: TRBV7-8
CDR3aa: CASSLVTGAPNSPLHF
CDR3nt: TGTGCCAGCAGCTTAGTGACAGGGGCACCTAATTCACCCCTCCACTTT

abundance: NA
d_gene: TRBD1
j_gene: TRBJ1-5
v_gene: TRBV28
CDR3aa: CASSLSQGVYQPQHF
CDR3nt: TGTGCCAGCAGTTTATCACAGGGGGTGTATCAGCCCCAGCATTTT